A single sample gave rise to the 25 T cell receptor beta chains below, sequenced in a study of OX40 agonist ivuxolimab in advanced cancers. Receptor amplification or capture employed the immunoSEQ multiplex PCR assay. The immuneACCESS repertoire file appears here via TCRdb, limited to in-frame rearrangements. These files lack a portion of the clones; in checked studies, under half of the deficit traces to unresolved V genes, and the cause of the others is not known. Here the sample has about 100,000 clones; 90% occur a single time. The ten largest account for around 0.15% of the sample. The sequenced sample was CD4+ or CD8+ T cells sorted from blood, obtained in a trial of the OX40 agonist ivuxolimab. These receptor sequences come from an adult with an advanced solid tumor such as melanoma, head and neck, liver or kidney cancer.

The chain recombines TRBV4-2 with TRBJ1-5; D is ambiguous. Trimming stripped 1 base from V and 8 bases from J, with 15 bases between. The germline V gene has CDR1 LGHNA and CDR2 YNFKEQ. This CDR3 is 15 amino acids long. The CDR3 region is CASSQVGGGPKPQHF. In DNA, the CDR3 is TGTGCCAGCAGCCAAGTGGGAGGCGGGCCGAAGCCCCAGCATTTT.

This chain joins TRBV7-9 and TRBJ1-2; D gene ambiguous. The V end was cut by 5 bases, the J end by 2 bases, with 15 bases between. There are 15 residues in the CDR3. Germline V lookup: CDR1 SEHNR, CDR2 FQNEAQ (reference sequence). CDR3 coding DNA: TGTGCCAGCAGCGAAACTCTCTCGGGCAACTATGGCTACACCTTC. Its protein product is CASSETLSGNYGYTF.

The CDR3 here is CASSRGAPQYSDYGYTF. The CDR3 nucleotides read TGTGCCAGCAGTAGAGGGGCGCCCCAATACTCTGACTATGGCTACACCTTC. This sequence joins TRBV7-3 and TRBJ1-2; D perhaps matches TRBD1 (5 bases). Germline assignment: CDR1 SGHTA and CDR2 FQGTGA. With 6 bases removed from V and 3 bases from J, the gap between germline ends came to 23 bases. The CDR3 loop spans 17 amino acids.

This chain joins TRBV5-4 and TRBJ2-3, with 12 bases fitting TRBD2. V gave up 4 bases and J gave up 6 bases; unmatched junction bases: 9. CDR3 length: 16 residues. The germline V gene has CDR1 SGHNT and CDR2 YYREEE (reference sequence). CDR3 sequence reads: CASSGPSGRAGDTQYF. In DNA, the CDR3 is TGTGCCAGCAGCGGCCCTAGCGGGAGGGCCGGTGATACGCAGTATTTT.

The CDR3 loop reads CASSSTGLDNSPLHF. The CDR3 region has the DNA TGTGCCAGCAGCTCCACGGGACTAGATAATTCACCCCTCCACTTT. The chain employs TRBV7-3 and TRBJ1-6, with D maybe TRBD1 (5 bases). The V gene's germline CDR1 is SGHTA and CDR2 FQGTGA. The V gene lost 4 bases and the J gene lost 5 bases, with 12 bases spanning the gap. This CDR3 is built from 15 residues.

The sample holds a few counts of this clone. V gene TRBV2 combines with J gene TRBJ1-2; TRBD1 might be the D (6 bases). The ends were cut back, 10 bases at V and 4 bases at J, with 13 bases in the middle. Germline CDR1 is SNHLY and CDR2 is FYNNEI. The CDR3 consists of 12 residues. CDR3 coding DNA: TGTGCCATCCGTTCAGGGGCCTATGGCTACACCTTC. It yields the protein CAIRSGAYGYTF.

V is TRBV5-1 and J is TRBJ2-2; D is perhaps TRBD1 (6 bases). In germline, CDR1 is SGHRS, CDR2 YFSETQ. This CDR3 has 15 residues. V lost 3 bases and J 7 bases, leaving 16 bases between the germline ends. CDR3 sequence: CASSSTVGAGGELFF. The CDR3 DNA reads TGCGCCAGCAGCTCGACTGTGGGGGCCGGCGGGGAGCTGTTTTTT.

The chain employs TRBV18 and TRBJ1-2; perhaps TRBD1 as D (5 bases). Per germline, CDR1 KGHSH and CDR2 LQKENI. The CDR3 is made up of 13 amino acids. The V end lost 8 bases, the J end lost 4 bases, and 14 bases lay between the germline ends. CDR3 coding DNA: TGTGCCAGCCGAAGGGACCTTCCCTATGGCTACACCTTC. Translating gives CASRRDLPYGYTF. Looking up the rest from reference TRBV18 and TRBJ1-2 gives the full variable domain: NAGVMQNPRHLVRRRGQEARLRCSPMKGHSHVYWYRQLPEEGLKFMVYLQKENIIDESGMPKERFSAEFPKEGPSILRIQQVVRGDSAAYFCASRRDLPYGYTFGSGTRLTVV.

The chain uses TRBV27 and TRBJ1-1; weak D call: TRBD1 (5 bases). V lost 7 bases, J lost 0 bases, and 12 bases lay in between. From germline, CDR1 is MNHEY and CDR2 SMNVEV (reference sequence). CDR3 size: 14 residues. The CDR3 protein is CASMRGDLNTEAFF. CDR3 DNA sequence: TGTGCCAGCATGCGGGGGGACTTGAACACTGAAGCTTTCTTT.

This sequence joins TRBV25-1 and TRBJ2-1; 11 nucleotides match TRBD2. CDR3 size: 15 residues. V lost 6 bases, J lost 12 bases, and 13 bases stayed unmatched. Germline lookup yields CDR1 MGHDK and CDR2 SYGVNS. The CDR3 loop is CASSGLAGRGGVQFF. The CDR3 bases are TGTGCCAGCAGCGGACTAGCGGGTAGGGGTGGAGTGCAGTTCTTC.

The rearrangement joins TRBV2 to TRBJ1-4; TRBD1 aligns across 8 bases. CDR1 is SNHLY, CDR2 FYNNEI, per germline. Trimming cost V 6 bases and J 2 bases; bases outside gene matches: 5. This CDR3 region has 15 residues. The CDR3 region is CASRPDRGTNEKLFF. CDR3 coding DNA: TGTGCCAGCAGGCCCGACAGGGGCACTAATGAAAAACTGTTTTTT. The full variable domain, in which reference TRBV2 and TRBJ1-4 provide the parts outside the CDR3, is EPEVTQTPSHQVTQMGQEVILRCVPISNHLYFYWYRQILGQKVEFLVSFYNNEISEKSEIFDDQFSVERPDGSNFTLKIRSTKLEDSAMYFCASRPDRGTNEKLFFGSGTQLSVL.

V gene TRBV9 combines with J gene TRBJ1-1; D remains ambiguous. CDR3 length: 14 residues. Trimming took off 0 bases at V and 2 bases at J, with 8 bases between the two ends. CDR1 is SGDLS and CDR2 is YYNGEE in the germline V gene. The CDR3 is CASSVGTLNTEAFF. CDR3 nucleotide sequence: TGTGCCAGCAGCGTAGGAACTCTAAACACTGAAGCTTTCTTT.

There are a few counts of this clone. The chain joins TRBV5-4 to TRBJ2-7; a possible D gene is TRBD1 (6 bases). The V end was cut by 0 bases, the J end by 3 bases, with 10 bases between. In germline, CDR1 is SGHNT, CDR2 YYREEE (reference sequence). The CDR3 loop spans 14 amino acids. CDR3 sequence reads: CASSLGQVGYEQYF. CDR3 DNA sequence: TGTGCCAGCAGCTTGGGACAGGTGGGCTACGAGCAGTACTTC. Full variable domain (remainder filled in from reference TRBV5-4 and TRBJ2-7): ETGVTQSPTHLIKTRGQQVTLRCSSQSGHNTVSWYQQALGQGPQFIFQYYREEENGRGNFPPRFSGLQFPNYSSELNVNALELDDSALYLCASSLGQVGYEQYFGPGTRLTVT.

This rearrangement joins TRBV19 to TRBJ2-1; a weak D match, TRBD2 (6 bases). CDR1 and CDR2 (germline): LNHDA, SQIVND (reference sequence). The CDR3 runs to 13 residues. Trimming left V 1 base short and J 10 bases short, with 11 bases between. The CDR3 region has the DNA TGTGCCAGTAGTATAGGGCAGGGAGGCGAGCAGTTCTTC. Translation gives CASSIGQGGEQFF.

The chain employs TRBV4-1 and TRBJ2-7, with 8 bases lining up with TRBD2. The trim removed 2 bases at V and 5 bases at J, leaving 17 bases unmatched. Germline V gene lookup returns CDR1 MGHRA and CDR2 YSYEKL. The CDR3 totals 18 residues. The CDR3 DNA follows: TGCGCCAGCAGCCAACTGACGATAACGGGAGGGATTACGGACGAGCAGTACTTC. Translated: CASSQLTITGGITDEQYF.

The chain couples TRBV7-3 to TRBJ2-1, with D possibly TRBD2 on 6 matching bases. Trimming pared 5 bases from V and 9 bases from J, leaving 20 bases between. CDR1 is SGHTA, CDR2 FQGTGA, per germline. CDR3 length: 15 amino acids. CDR3 sequence (DNA): TGTGCCAGCAGCGAAGGAGGGCCAAGGAGAAGTGAGCAGTTCTTC. Protein product: CASSEGGPRRSEQFF.

This chain links TRBV5-1 with TRBJ2-3, with TRBD2 identical over 15 bases. Germline loops: CDR1 SGHRS, CDR2 YFSETQ. This CDR3 region has 17 residues. With 10 bases clipped from V and 0 bases from J, the junction kept 9 bases outside the gene matches. DNA of the CDR3: TGCGCCTCCCGGACTAGCGGGGGGGCGGTAAGCACAGATACGCAGTATTTT. Amino acids: CASRTSGGAVSTDTQYF.

V is TRBV5-8 and J is TRBJ1-5; 9 bases line up with TRBD1. J gave up 7 bases and V 2 bases, and 4 bases lay outside the gene matches. From germline, CDR1 is SGHTS and CDR2 YDEGEE. The CDR3 contains 14 residues. The CDR3 DNA follows: TGTGCCAGCAGCTTACAGGGGGCGAGGCAGCCCCAGCATTTT. This codes for CASSLQGARQPQHF.

V usage is TRBV11-3 and J usage is TRBJ2-2; D is ambiguous. Germline values: CDR1 SGHNT, CDR2 YENEEA. The CDR3 length is 14 residues. V gave up 1 base and J gave up 5 bases, with 8 bases separating them. The CDR3 coding sequence is TGTGCCAGCAGCTTAGTTGGTGTTACCGGGGAGCTGTTTTTT. Translated, it gives CASSLVGVTGELFF.

The chain carries TRBV7-6 and TRBJ2-5, with TRBD2 matching over 11 bases. The CDR3 sequence is 16 residues long. Unmatched junction bases numbered 7, after V lost 2 bases and J lost 5 bases. In germline, CDR1 is SGHVS, CDR2 FNYEAQ. In DNA form, the CDR3 reads TGTGCCAGCAGCTTATTCACTAGCGGGGGTGTGGAGACCCAGTACTTC. Translated: CASSLFTSGGVETQYF.

The V call is TRBV29-1, the J call TRBJ1-2; D is undetermined. Germline V gene lookup returns CDR1 SQVTM and CDR2 ANQGSEA. This CDR3 has 13 residues. Trimming removed 2 bases at V and 4 bases at J, with 11 bases between. CDR3 in amino acids: CSVEKGPGYGYTF. The CDR3, as DNA: TGCAGCGTTGAAAAAGGGCCGGGCTATGGCTACACCTTC.

The CDR3 protein is CASSGLAGPYEQYF. CDR3 in DNA: TGTGCCAGCAGTGGTCTAGCGGGGCCCTACGAGCAGTACTTC. The chain combines TRBV2 with TRBJ2-7; 9 bases are shared with TRBD2. Germline CDR1 and CDR2: SNHLY and FYNNEI. The CDR3 sequence is 14 residues long. The junction had 3 bases not matched to a gene; V was cut back by 4 bases and J by 2 bases.

The chain couples TRBV6-1 to TRBJ1-5, with 9 bases matching TRBD1. CDR3 length: 11 residues. V lost 9 bases to trimming and J lost 8 bases; unmatched junction nucleotides: 2. CDR1 MNHNS and CDR2 SASEGT come from the germline V gene. The DNA of the CDR3 is TGTGCCAGGGGGACAGGGAAGCCCCAGCATTTT. It is translated as CARGTGKPQHF.

The chain combines TRBV6-5 with TRBJ2-3, with D unresolved. Germline V CDR1 and CDR2: MNHEY, SVGAGI. This CDR3 has 13 residues. V dropped 4 bases and J dropped 3 bases, with 8 bases sitting between them. In DNA, the CDR3 is TGTGCCAGCAGTTCGATCGGAACAGATACGCAGTATTTT. Protein product: CASSSIGTDTQYF.

On this clone itself: This CDR3 is also generated by other DNA sequences in the sample. This chain links TRBV5-1 with TRBJ2-5, with D unresolved. The CDR3 runs to 11 residues. Trimming removed 0 bases from V and 3 bases from J, with 0 bases in between. Looked up from germline, CDR1 is SGHRS and CDR2 is YFSETQ. CDR3 region: CASSLEETQYF. DNA of the CDR3: TGCGCCAGCAGCTTGGAAGAGACCCAGTACTTC.